This T cell receptor beta chain was identified during a study of CD8 T cells in Susac syndrome. The trim removed 4 bases at V and 4 bases at J, leaving 10 bases unmatched. In germline, CDR1 is SGHNT, CDR2 YYREEE (reference sequence). The CDR3 length is 16 residues. This clonotype was seen a single time. The study sequenced TCR beta in blood CD8+ and CD4+ T cells. Healthy donors constituted the control group, matched for age and sex. Negative isolation was used for CD8+ and CD4+ T cells and FACS enrichment for TEMRA cells. Reverse transcription of roughly 0.5 to 1 ug RNA was carried out with random hexamers. The immunoSEQ assay covered 54 Vbeta and 13 Jbeta segments for CDR3. One entry per CDR3 protein results from TCRdb running MiXCR on the immunoSEQ multiplex PCR reads. The sample holds about 150,000 distinct CDR3 sequences, 92% seen once.

The sequenced sample consisted of CD4+ T cells from PBMCs. The J gene is TRBJ2-3, the V gene TRBV5-4; 9 bases match TRBD2. This receptor was identified in a human donor in good health. The CDR3: CASSPRASGKADTQYF. In DNA, the CDR3 is TGTGCCAGCAGCCCTAGGGCTAGCGGGAAGGCAGATACGCAGTATTTT.